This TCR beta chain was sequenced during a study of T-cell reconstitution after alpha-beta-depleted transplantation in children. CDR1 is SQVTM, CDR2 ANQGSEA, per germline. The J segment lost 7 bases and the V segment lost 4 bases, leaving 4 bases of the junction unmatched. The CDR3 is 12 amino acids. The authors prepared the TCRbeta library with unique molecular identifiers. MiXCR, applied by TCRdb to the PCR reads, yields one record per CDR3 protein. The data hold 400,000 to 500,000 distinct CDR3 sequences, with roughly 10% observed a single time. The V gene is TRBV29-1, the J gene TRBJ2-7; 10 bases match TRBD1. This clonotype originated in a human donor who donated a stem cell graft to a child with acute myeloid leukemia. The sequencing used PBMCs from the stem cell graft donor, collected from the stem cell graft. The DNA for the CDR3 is TGCAGCGTTGGACAGGGGGCGCGGGAGCAGTACTTC. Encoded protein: CSVGQGAREQYF.